Following are 4 T cell receptor beta chains from one sample sequenced in a study of Ad26.COV2.S vaccination and SARS-CoV-2 variants. Treatment given: approximately 18 received Ad26.COV2.S at low or high dose, single or two shots; roughly five received placebo; per-sample allocation not given. The investigators took samples on day 63 after the first vaccine or placebo injection. Here immunoSEQ multiplex PCR was the method, and the copy in TCRdb shows in-frame clones only, minus some. The repertoire includes some 320,000 clones, around 81% of them detected once, and approximately 2.1% sits in the top ten. The source was peripheral blood, collected in a trial of Ad26.COV2.S vaccine versus placebo. These receptors were collected from a person aged 18 to 59 who received the Ad26.COV2.S COVID-19 vaccine or a placebo.

The CDR3: CSVGPRTDYGYTF. CDR3 in DNA: TGCAGCGTTGGGCCCCGGACAGACTATGGCTACACCTTC. The chain employs TRBV29-1 and TRBJ1-2; D is possibly TRBD1 (6 bases). CDR3 size: 13 residues. Trimming stripped 4 bases from V and 3 bases from J, with 12 bases between. Germline-derived CDR1 and CDR2 are SQVTM and ANQGSEA.

The V gene is TRBV6-1, the J gene TRBJ1-6; tentatively, D is TRBD1 (5 bases). The CDR3 is 14 amino acids. The germline V gene encodes CDR1 MNHNS and CDR2 SASEGT. Trimming shortened V by 3 bases and J by 5 bases, and 8 bases separated the two germline ends. The CDR3 coding sequence is TGTGCCAGCAGTGACAGGGATGATAATTCACCCCTCCACTTT. This translates into CASSDRDDNSPLHF.

The chain uses TRBV11-3 and TRBJ2-1; D may be TRBD2 (6 bases). This CDR3 has 16 amino acids. CDR1 SGHNT and CDR2 YENEEA come from the germline V gene. The V end lost 4 bases, the J end lost 7 bases, and 20 bases lay between the germline ends. The CDR3 nucleotides read TGTGCCAGCAGCTCGGTGGTGCGGGGTCCATTGAATGAGCAGTTCTTC. Protein: CASSSVVRGPLNEQFF.

The chain joins TRBV7-9 to TRBJ2-3; the D gene is possibly TRBD2 (6 bases). CDR3 size: 14 residues. Per the germline V gene, CDR1 is SEHNR and CDR2 is FQNEAQ (reference sequence). V was pared by 2 bases and J by 5 bases, with 11 bases between. This CDR3 is CASSLLVGGDTQYF. CDR3 coding DNA: TGTGCCAGCAGCTTATTGGTCGGGGGAGATACGCAGTATTTT.